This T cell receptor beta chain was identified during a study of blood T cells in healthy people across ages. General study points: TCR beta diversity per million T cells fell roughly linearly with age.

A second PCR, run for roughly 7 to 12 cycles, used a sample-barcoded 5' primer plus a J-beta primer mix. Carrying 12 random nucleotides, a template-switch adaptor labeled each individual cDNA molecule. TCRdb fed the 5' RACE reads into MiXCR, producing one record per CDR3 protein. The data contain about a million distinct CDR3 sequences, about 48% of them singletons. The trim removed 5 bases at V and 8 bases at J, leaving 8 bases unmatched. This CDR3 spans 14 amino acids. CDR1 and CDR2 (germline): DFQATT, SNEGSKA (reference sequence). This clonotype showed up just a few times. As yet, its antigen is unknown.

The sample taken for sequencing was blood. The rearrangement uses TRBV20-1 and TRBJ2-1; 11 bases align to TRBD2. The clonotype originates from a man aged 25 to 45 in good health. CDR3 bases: TGCAGTGCTTTTCTTAGCGGGGGGGCCTATGAGCAGTTCTTC. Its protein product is CSAFLSGGAYEQFF.